The rows below give T cell receptor beta chains drawn from one sample of a study of T cell changes during pregnancy in multiple sclerosis. Profiled with immunoSEQ multiplex PCR; TCRdb holds only in-frame clones, not every one. There are 30,000 to 45,000 clones in the sample; about 91% occur only once, and over 0.45% lies in the top ten. The source was CD4+ T cells from peripheral blood mononuclear cells, collected after pregnancy. Every receptor here comes from a female donor with multiple sclerosis, enrolled in a pregnancy study. The CDR3 runs from the conserved cysteine through the conserved F or W. A D gene is named only where the DNA matches it firmly. Clone size, where shown, is once, few, many, or a class for clones that have expanded.

D gene	clone size	J gene	V gene	CDR3 DNA	CDR3 protein
TRBD2	-	TRBJ2-7	TRBV19	TGTGCCAGTAGTAGGACTAGCGGCTACGAGCAGTACTTC	CASSRTSGYEQYF
-	-	TRBJ2-2	TRBV13	TGTGCCAGCAGCCCCCCCGGCAGGGAGGCACGAAGGAACACCGGGGAGCTGTTTTTT	CASSPPGREARRNTGELFF
-	-	TRBJ2-1	TRBV29-1	TGCAGCGTTGGTCGGGCCGGGAGCCCCTACAATGAGCAGTTCTTC	CSVGRAGSPYNEQFF
TRBD1	-	TRBJ2-5	TRBV9	TGTGCCAGCAGCGTAACTCCCCTAACAGGGGGCGCAGAGACCCAGTACTTC	CASSVTPLTGGAETQYF
TRBD1	-	TRBJ1-2	TRBV14	TGTGCCAGCAGCCAAGATGCCGGGACAGGGGAGAGTGGCTACACCTTC	CASSQDAGTGESGYTF
-	-	TRBJ2-2	TRBV7-3	TGTGCCAGCAGCTTACGAACGGGCACCGGGGAGCTGTTTTTT	CASSLRTGTGELFF
TRBD2	-	TRBJ2-2	TRBV4-3	TGCGCCAGCAGCCAAGAACCCGGGGGGGCGAACACCGGGGAGCTGTTTTTT	CASSQEPGGANTGELFF
-	-	TRBJ1-5	TRBV28	TGTGCCAGCATGTCAGTCAATCAGCCCCAGCATTTT	CASMSVNQPQHF
TRBD2	-	TRBJ2-1	TRBV7-9	TGTGCCAGCAGCTTAGCTCGGAGCGGGGGGAACAATGAGCAGTTCTTC	CASSLARSGGNNEQFF
TRBD1	-	TRBJ2-2	TRBV30	TGTGCCTGGAGACCCACAGGGGGTCCCGGGGAGCTGTTTTTT	CAWRPTGGPGELFF
-	-	TRBJ2-7	TRBV4-2	TGTGCCAGCAGCCAAGCCCCCGCGGACTCCTACGAGCAGTACTTC	CASSQAPADSYEQYF
-	few	TRBJ1-6	TRBV7-5	TGTGTCAGAAGCTCAGTGGTCAATTCACCCCTCCACTTT	CVRSSVVNSPLHF
TRBD2	-	TRBJ2-7	TRBV7-2	TGTGCCAGCAGCTTAGGGGGGGGGTCGGAGCAGTACTTC	CASSLGGGSEQYF
TRBD2	-	TRBJ2-3	TRBV29-1	TGCAGCGTTGAGGCCGTAGCGGGAGGCCGACAGTATTTT	CSVEAVAGGRQYF
-	-	TRBJ1-6	TRBV5-1	TGCGCCAGCAGCTTGGAAGGGGGTCCCGGATCACCCCTCCACTTT	CASSLEGGPGSPLHF
-	-	TRBJ2-5	TRBV18	TGTGCCAGCTCACCAATGGAGGGAGAGACCCAGTACTTC	CASSPMEGETQYF
-	-	TRBJ2-2	TRBV5-1	TGCGCCAGCAGCCATGCGACAGACACCGGGGAGCTGTTTTTT	CASSHATDTGELFF
-	once	TRBJ2-5	TRBV5-1	TGCGCCAGCAGCTTGGGCACCAGGTCCGGGGAAGAGACCCAGTACTTC	CASSLGTRSGEETQYF
TRBD1	-	TRBJ2-7	TRBV28	TGTGCCAGCAGTGCCGGGACAGGGGATCACGAGCAGTACTTC	CASSAGTGDHEQYF
-	once	TRBJ1-3	TRBV18	TGTGCCAGCTCAACCAATTTGGCCACCATATATTTT	CASSTNLATIYF
-	-	TRBJ1-1	TRBV7-9	TGTGCCAGCAGCCCGGGGATACGCGCTGAAGCTTTCTTT	CASSPGIRAEAFF
-	-	TRBJ1-1	TRBV2	TGTGCCAGCAGTGAAAGAAGGACAGCACTTGAAGCTTTCTTT	CASSERRTALEAFF
TRBD1	few	TRBJ2-7	TRBV6-1	TGTGCCAGCAGTACCCGGGACAGGTACGAGCAGTACTTC	CASSTRDRYEQYF
-	-	TRBJ1-2	TRBV27	TGTGCCAGCAGTCCGACAGACAGGTACGGCTACACCTTC	CASSPTDRYGYTF
-	-	TRBJ2-7	TRBV4-1	TGCGCCAGCAGCCAAGAATACAATTACGAGCAGTACTTC	CASSQEYNYEQYF
-	-	TRBJ2-2	TRBV6-5	TGTGCCAGCAGCCGTCTCGTTTCCGGGGAGCTGTTTTTT	CASSRLVSGELFF
-	-	TRBJ1-1	TRBV15	TGTGCCACCAGCAGAGAGGGGAGGGGGGTTGAGACTGAAGCTTTCTTT	CATSREGRGVETEAFF